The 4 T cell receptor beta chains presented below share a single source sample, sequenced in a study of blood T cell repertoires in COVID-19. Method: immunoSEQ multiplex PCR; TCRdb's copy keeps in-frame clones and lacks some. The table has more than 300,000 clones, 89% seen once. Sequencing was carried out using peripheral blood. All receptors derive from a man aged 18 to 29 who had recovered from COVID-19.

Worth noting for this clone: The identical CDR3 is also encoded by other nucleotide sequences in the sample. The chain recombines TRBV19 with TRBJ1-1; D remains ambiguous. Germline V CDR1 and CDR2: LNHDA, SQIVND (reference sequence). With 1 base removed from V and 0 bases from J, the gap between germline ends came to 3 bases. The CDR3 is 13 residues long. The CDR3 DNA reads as TGTGCCAGTAGTATAGGTATGAACACTGAAGCTTTCTTT. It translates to CASSIGMNTEAFF.

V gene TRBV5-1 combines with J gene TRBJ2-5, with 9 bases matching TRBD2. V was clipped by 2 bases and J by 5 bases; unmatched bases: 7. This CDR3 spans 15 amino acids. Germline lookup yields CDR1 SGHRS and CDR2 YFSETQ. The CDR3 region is CASSFGAGGRETQYF. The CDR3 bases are TGCGCCAGCAGCTTCGGAGCGGGAGGTCGGGAGACCCAGTACTTC. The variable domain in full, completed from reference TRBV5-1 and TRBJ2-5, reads KAGVTQTPRYLIKTRGQQVTLSCSPISGHRSVSWYQQTPGQGLQFLFEYFSETQRNKGNFPGRFSGRQFSNSRSEMNVSTLELGDSALYLCASSFGAGGRETQYFGPGTRLLVL.

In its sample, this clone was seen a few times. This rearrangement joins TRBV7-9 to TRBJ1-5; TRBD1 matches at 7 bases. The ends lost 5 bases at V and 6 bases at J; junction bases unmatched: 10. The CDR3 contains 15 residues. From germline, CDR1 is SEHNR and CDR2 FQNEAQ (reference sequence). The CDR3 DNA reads TGTGCCAGCAGCCCTACAGGGGAAGGAGGTCAGCCCCAGCATTTT. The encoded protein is CASSPTGEGGQPQHF.

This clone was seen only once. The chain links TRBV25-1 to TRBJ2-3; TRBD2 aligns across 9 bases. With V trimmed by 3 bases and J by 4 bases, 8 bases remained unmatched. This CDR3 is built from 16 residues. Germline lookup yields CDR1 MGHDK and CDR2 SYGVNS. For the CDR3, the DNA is TGTGCCAGCAGTGATTGGCTAGCGGGGCGGTCAGATACGCAGTATTTT. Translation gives CASSDWLAGRSDTQYF.